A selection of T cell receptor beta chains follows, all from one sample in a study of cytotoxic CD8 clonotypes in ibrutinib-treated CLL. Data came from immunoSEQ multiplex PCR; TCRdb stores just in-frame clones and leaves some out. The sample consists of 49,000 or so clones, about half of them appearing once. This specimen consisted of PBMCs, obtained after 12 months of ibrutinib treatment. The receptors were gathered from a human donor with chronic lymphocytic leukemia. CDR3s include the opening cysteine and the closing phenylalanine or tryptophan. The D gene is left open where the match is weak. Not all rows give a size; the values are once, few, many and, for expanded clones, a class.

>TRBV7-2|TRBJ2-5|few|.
CASSLARQQETQYF
TGTGCCAGCAGCTTAGCCAGGCAACAAGAGACCCAGTACTTC
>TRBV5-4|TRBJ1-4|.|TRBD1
CASSWDSHNEKLFF
TGTGCCAGCAGCTGGGACAGTCATAATGAAAAACTGTTTTTT
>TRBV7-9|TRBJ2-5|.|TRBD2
CASSPGLAGGETQYF
TGTGCCAGCAGCCCGGGGCTAGCGGGAGGAGAGACCCAGTACTTC
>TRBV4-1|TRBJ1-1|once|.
CASSQVRDVPMNTEAFF
TGCGCCAGCAGCCAAGTTCGGGACGTACCCATGAACACTGAAGCTTTCTTT
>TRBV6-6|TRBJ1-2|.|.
CASSRPSVRGDYGYTF
TGTGCCAGCAGTCGCCCCAGTGTCAGGGGTGACTATGGCTACACCTTC
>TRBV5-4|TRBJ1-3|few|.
CARGRGNTIYF
TGTGCCAGGGGGCGTGGAAACACCATATATTTT
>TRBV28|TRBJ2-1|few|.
CASSFRWDEQFF
TGTGCCAGCAGTTTTAGGTGGGATGAGCAGTTCTTC
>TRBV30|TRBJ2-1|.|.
CASREAYNEQFF
TGTGCCTCTAGGGAGGCCTACAATGAGCAGTTCTTC
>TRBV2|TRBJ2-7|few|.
CASSASGGAGNEQYF
TGTGCCAGCAGCGCGTCGGGCGGTGCAGGGAACGAGCAGTACTTC
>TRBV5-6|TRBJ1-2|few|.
CASTSAEGGYTF
TGTGCCAGCACCTCGGCCGAGGGCGGCTACACCTTC
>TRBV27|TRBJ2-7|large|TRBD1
CASSYRGGEQYF
TGTGCCAGCAGTTACAGGGGCGGCGAGCAGTACTTC
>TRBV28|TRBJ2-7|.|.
CASSQGPSYEQYF
TGTGCCAGCAGTCAGGGCCCCTCCTACGAGCAGTACTTC
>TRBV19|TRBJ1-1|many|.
CASTDRAGLTEAFF
TGTGCCAGTACCGATCGGGCAGGGTTAACTGAAGCTTTCTTT
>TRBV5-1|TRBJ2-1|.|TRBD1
CASSTVTGDNEQFF
TGCGCCAGCAGCACAGTGACAGGGGATAATGAGCAGTTCTTC
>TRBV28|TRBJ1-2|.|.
CAISRGVNYGYTF
TGTGCCATCTCAAGGGGAGTTAACTATGGCTACACCTTC
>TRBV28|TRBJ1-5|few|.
CASSNTGLYSNQPQHF
TGTGCCAGCAGTAATACAGGGCTTTATAGCAATCAGCCCCAGCATTTT
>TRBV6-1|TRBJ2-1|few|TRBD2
CATNPREGGFF
TGTGCCACCAATCCTCGGGAGGGCGGGTTCTTC
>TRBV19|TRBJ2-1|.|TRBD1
CASSLGTGELYNEQFF
TGTGCCAGTAGTCTCGGGACAGGGGAACTTTACAATGAGCAGTTCTTC
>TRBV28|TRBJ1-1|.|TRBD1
CASVGQGASEAFF
TGTGCCAGCGTTGGTCAGGGGGCCTCTGAAGCTTTCTTT
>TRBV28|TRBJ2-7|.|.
CASSLEGPSSYEQYF
TGTGCCAGCAGTTTAGAGGGGCCTAGCTCCTACGAGCAGTACTTC
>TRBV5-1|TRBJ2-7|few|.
CASSTEGRYEQYF
TGCGCCAGCAGTACGGAGGGGCGCTACGAGCAGTACTTC
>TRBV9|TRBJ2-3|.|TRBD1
CASSVERGPDTQYF
TGTGCCAGCAGCGTAGAAAGGGGGCCAGATACGCAGTATTTT
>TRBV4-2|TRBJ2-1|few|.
CASSAQGNSYNEQFF
TGTGCCAGCAGCGCCCAGGGGAACTCCTACAATGAGCAGTTCTTC
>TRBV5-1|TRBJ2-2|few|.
CASSLPVTGELFF
TGCGCCAGCAGCTTACCGGTCACCGGGGAGCTGTTTTTT
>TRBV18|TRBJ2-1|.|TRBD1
CASSPRQGNEQFF
TGTGCCAGCTCACCCCGACAGGGCAATGAGCAGTTCTTC
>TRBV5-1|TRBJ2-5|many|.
CASSTGAAVQETQYF
TGCGCCAGCAGCACAGGAGCGGCAGTCCAAGAGACCCAGTACTTC
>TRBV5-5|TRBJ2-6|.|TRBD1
CASSLGGQGFSGANVLTF
TGTGCCAGCAGCTTGGGGGGACAGGGATTCTCTGGGGCCAACGTCCTGACTTTC
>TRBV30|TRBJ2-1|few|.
CAWRTNNEQFF
TGTGCCTGGAGGACAAACAATGAGCAGTTCTTC
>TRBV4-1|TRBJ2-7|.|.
CASSQEFAARNAGTYEQYF
TGCGCCAGCAGCCAAGAATTCGCGGCGAGGAACGCGGGAACCTACGAGCAGTACTTC
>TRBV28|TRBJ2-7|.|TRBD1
CASSSTGTASYEQYF
TGTGCCAGCAGTTCAACCGGGACAGCCTCCTACGAGCAGTACTTC
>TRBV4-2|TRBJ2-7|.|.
CASSLNRGGPMDEQYF
TGTGCCAGCAGCCTCAACCGAGGCGGCCCCATGGACGAGCAGTACTTC
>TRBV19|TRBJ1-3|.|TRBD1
CASSIGTGSSGNTIYF
TGTGCCAGTAGTATTGGGACAGGGTCCTCTGGAAACACCATATATTTT
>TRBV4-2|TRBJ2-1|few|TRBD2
CASSLAGEAGGVNEQFF
TGTGCCAGCAGCCTGGCGGGGGAGGCGGGAGGGGTAAATGAGCAGTTCTTC
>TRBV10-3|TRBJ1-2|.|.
CAISEGGAQNGYTF
TGTGCCATCAGTGAAGGTGGGGCCCAGAATGGCTACACCTTC
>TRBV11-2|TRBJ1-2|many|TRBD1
CASRSTGTAGGYTF
TGTGCCAGCAGGTCGACAGGGACAGCGGGTGGCTACACCTTC
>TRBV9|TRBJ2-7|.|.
CASSKDVSSYEQYF
TGTGCCAGCAGCAAGGACGTCAGCTCCTACGAGCAGTACTTC
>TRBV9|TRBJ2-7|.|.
CASSPAYRGGEQYF
TGTGCCAGCAGCCCAGCCTACAGGGGGGGCGAGCAGTACTTC
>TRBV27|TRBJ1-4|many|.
CASSFLTGGEKLFF
TGTGCCAGCAGTTTCTTGACAGGCGGCGAAAAACTGTTTTTT
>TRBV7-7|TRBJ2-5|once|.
CASSLFPGPLETQYF
TGTGCTAGCAGCTTGTTTCCTGGGCCTCTCGAGACCCAGTACTTC
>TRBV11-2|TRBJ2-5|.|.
CASTYNVRGQETQYF
TGTGCCAGCACCTATAATGTCCGGGGTCAAGAGACCCAGTACTTC
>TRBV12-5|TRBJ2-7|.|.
CAKLYEQYF
TGTGCTAAATTATACGAGCAGTACTTC